Listed here are 6 T cell receptor beta chains from one sample, sequenced in a study of blood T cell repertoires in COVID-19. TCRdb keeps only in-frame clones here, not all; method: immunoSEQ multiplex PCR. The sample yields about 68,000 clones, 65% to 90% seen once. Material for sequencing was peripheral blood. The receptors come from a man between 45 and 60 years old with acute or convalescent COVID-19.

This clone is a singleton in its sample. This chain connects TRBV6-5 to TRBJ1-2; the match to TRBD1 covers 7 bases. The CDR3 runs 14 residues. Trimming at V came to 6 bases and at J to 4 bases, leaving 8 bases not matched to a gene. Germline CDR1 MNHEY, CDR2 SVGAGI. CDR3 loop: CASSRTGEGYGYTF. The CDR3 coding sequence is TGTGCCAGCAGCCGGACAGGAGAGGGCTATGGCTACACCTTC.

This clone has only a few counts. V and J are TRBV7-8 and TRBJ1-4, with 8 bases identical to TRBD1. J was trimmed by 7 bases and V by 3 bases; bases with no gene match: 13. The CDR3 consists of 17 residues. Per germline, CDR1 SGHVS and CDR2 FQNEAQ. The CDR3: CASSFRHRQGPSEKLFF. CDR3 DNA: TGTGCCAGCAGCTTCCGCCACCGACAGGGGCCGAGTGAAAAACTGTTTTTT.

This chain links TRBV10-1 with TRBJ2-1; TRBD2 is a possible D gene (7 bases). CDR3 length equals 17 residues. The V gene lost 0 bases and the J gene lost 4 bases, with 16 bases spanning the gap. Germline V gives CDR1 WNHNN, CDR2 SYGVQD (reference sequence). The CDR3 DNA sequence: TGCGCCAGCAGTGAGTCGACGAGGGGGGGCGTATACAATGAGCAGTTCTTC. Amino acids: CASSESTRGGVYNEQFF.

The CDR3 sequence is CASSQARGSGNTIYF. As DNA, the CDR3 is TGTGCCAGCAGCCAAGCCCGAGGTTCCGGAAACACCATATATTTT. The chain uses TRBV14 and TRBJ1-3; no clear D gene. The CDR3 runs 15 residues. Germline CDR1 is SGHDN and CDR2 is FVKESK. Trimming took off 1 base at V and 4 bases at J, with 11 bases between the two ends.

This clone was detected once. The chain recombines TRBV2 with TRBJ2-7; a weak D match, TRBD1 (5 bases). With 8 bases removed from V and 1 base from J, the gap between germline ends came to 9 bases. CDR3 length: 12 residues. CDR1 is SNHLY, CDR2 FYNNEI, per germline. The CDR3 loop is CASQQASYEQYV. The CDR3 DNA sequence: TGTGCCAGCCAACAGGCTTCCTACGAGCAGTACGTC.

V gene TRBV7-3 combines with J gene TRBJ2-1; TRBD1 might be the D (6 bases). This CDR3 has 14 residues. The V gene's germline CDR1 is SGHTA and CDR2 FQGTGA. V lost 5 bases and J lost 4, with 12 bases in between. The DNA of the CDR3 is TGTGCCAGCAGCCCACCTGGACAGTACAATGAGCAGTTCTTC. Translated: CASSPPGQYNEQFF.